Presented here are 7 T cell receptor beta chains from one specimen sequenced in a study of beta chain features in type 1 diabetes. Which antigens these TCRs recognize remains unknown. Broader study findings: A moderate, significant TCRB CDR3 shortening appeared in type 1 diabetes across four CD4+ subsets.

Expressed TCRB transcripts got sequenced, as all isolated RNA was reverse transcribed. TCRdb keeps only in-frame clones here, not all; method: immunoSEQ multiplex PCR. This sample has around 240,000 clones; around 15% occur once, and the top ten carry 0.085%. Sequenced input: naive CD4+ T cells from blood. These receptors were taken from a man between 25 and 39 years old with type 1 diabetes.

The chain uses TRBV11-2 and TRBJ2-1; D possibly corresponds to TRBD2 (6 bases). The CDR3 has 16 residues. Germline CDR1 SGHAT, CDR2 FQNNGV. The germline V and J ends were trimmed by 1 base and 4 bases, with 14 bases remaining between them. Here the CDR3 reads CASSLVAGGIYNEQFF. In DNA, the CDR3 is TGTGCCAGCAGCTTAGTTGCCGGGGGAATATACAATGAGCAGTTCTTC.

This clone was counted only a few times. The J gene is TRBJ1-1, the V gene TRBV10-2; D not certain. CDR1 is WSHSY and CDR2 is SAAADI in the germline V gene. The CDR3 covers 14 residues. V was trimmed by 7 bases and J by 0 bases, leaving 12 bases between them. In DNA, the CDR3 is TGCGCCAGCAATATCGGCGGAATGAACACTGAAGCTTTCTTT. It codes for CASNIGGMNTEAFF.

This chain joins TRBV5-4 and TRBJ2-5, with 7 bases lining up with TRBD2. The trim removed 4 bases at V and 2 bases at J, leaving 14 bases unmatched. CDR1 is SGHNT and CDR2 is YYREEE in the germline V gene (reference sequence). The CDR3 has 17 residues. CDR3: CASSQAFGGSRQETQYF. For the CDR3, the DNA is TGTGCCAGCAGCCAAGCGTTCGGCGGGAGTAGACAAGAGACCCAGTACTTC.

This clone was seen a few times. The genes are TRBV29-1 and TRBJ2-2; the D is unclear. This CDR3 is built from 12 residues. The germline V gene encodes CDR1 SQVTM and CDR2 ANQGSEA. Trimming removed 4 bases at V and 4 bases at J, with 7 bases between. Here the CDR3 DNA reads TGCAGCGTTGGATGGAGCACCGGGGAGCTGTTTTTT. This gives the protein CSVGWSTGELFF.

The J gene is TRBJ2-1, the V gene TRBV11-3, with TRBD1 matching over 9 bases. J lost 7 bases, V lost 6 bases, and 10 bases had no gene match. Germline CDR1 and CDR2: SGHNT and YENEEA. The CDR3 runs 15 residues. The CDR3: CASSISGQGLNEQFF. The CDR3 nucleotides are TGTGCCAGCAGTATCAGCGGACAGGGGTTAAATGAGCAGTTCTTC.

The chain uses TRBV27 and TRBJ2-1, with D perhaps assigned TRBD1 or TRBD2 (5 bases each). The CDR3 is made up of 16 amino acids. Germline V lookup: CDR1 MNHEY, CDR2 SMNVEV (reference sequence). V shed 5 bases and J shed 7 bases, with 21 bases lying between them. Here the CDR3 reads CASSPLGTALGNEQFF. CDR3 DNA: TGTGCCAGCAGTCCACTTGGGACGGCGTTGGGAAATGAGCAGTTCTTC.

This clone was picked up a small number of times. The rearrangement links TRBV7-3 to TRBJ1-2, with TRBD1 matching over 9 bases. The CDR3 is 17 amino acids. The germline V gene has CDR1 SGHTA and CDR2 FQGTGA. The J segment lost 6 bases and the V segment lost 1 base, leaving 12 bases of the junction unmatched. The CDR3 protein is CASSLSGTGRLGDGYTF. CDR3 nucleotide sequence: TGTGCCAGCAGCTTAAGCGGGACAGGGCGCTTAGGGGATGGCTACACCTTC. Drawing the rest from reference TRBV7-3 and TRBJ1-2, the complete variable domain is GAGVSQTPSNKVTEKGKYVELRCDPISGHTALYWYRQSLGQGPEFLIYFQGTGAADDSGLPNDRFFAVRPEGSVSTLKIQRTERGDSAVYLCASSLSGTGRLGDGYTFGSGTRLTVV.